The T cell receptor (beta chain) described here comes from a study of CD8+CD57+ T cells in acquired aplastic anemia. On the study more broadly: On average, sorted CD4+ and CD8+ cells gave around 3.3 ug of DNA. Healthy donors gave 11 million or so reads on average for CD4+ cells.

Profiling of TCR beta VDJ combinations and CDR3 sequences used genomic DNA as template. TCRdb reanalysed the reads using MiXCR and keeps one entry per CDR3 protein. The sample records some 220,000 distinct CDR3 sequences, almost 35% being singletons. Notes on the study in general: The study found no significant CD8+ Simpson's diversity difference between patients and controls.

In this sample, this clonotype turned up many times. Its target is unknown. This clonotype originated in a human donor in good health, serving as a control. Sequencing was carried out using sorted CD4+, CD8+, or CD8+CD57+ T cells (not recorded which) from PBMCs.

The CDR3 sequence: CASSEGQGARNEQFF. Written as DNA, the CDR3 is TGTGCCAGTAGTGAAGGACAGGGGGCTCGCAATGAGCAGTTCTTC. The rearrangement uses TRBV19 and TRBJ2-1; 11 nucleotides align to TRBD1. The V gene end was trimmed by 5 bases and the J gene end by 6 bases; junction bases not matched to a gene: 6. This CDR3 region has 15 residues. Germline CDR1 reads LNHDA; CDR2 reads SQIVND (reference sequence).